A selection of T cell receptor beta chains follows, all from one sample in a study of beta chain features in type 1 diabetes. Sequencing used immunoSEQ multiplex PCR; TCRdb keeps in-frame clones, though not all of them. The profile shows 150,000 to 190,000 clones, roughly 10% of them singletons. Sequences were obtained from central memory CD4+ T cells from blood. The receptor source for this set is a man in his late teens or twenties in good health. CDR3s include the opening cysteine and the closing phenylalanine or tryptophan. The D gene is left open where the match is weak. Size values are once, few and many counts, or a class for expanded clones, and some rows have none.

J gene: TRBJ1-2
V gene: TRBV30
D gene: NA
clone size: few
CDR3 protein: CAWSIGSHGYTF
CDR3 DNA: TGTGCCTGGAGTATAGGGTCCCATGGCTACACCTTC

J gene: TRBJ1-5
V gene: TRBV18
D gene: NA
clone size: few
CDR3 protein: CASSRERLGQPQHF
CDR3 DNA: TGTGCCAGCTCTCGGGAGAGGTTGGGCCAGCCCCAGCATTTT

J gene: TRBJ2-5
V gene: TRBV20-1
D gene: TRBD1
clone size: NA
CDR3 protein: CSAQGEETQYF
CDR3 DNA: TGCAGTGCCCAGGGGGAGGAGACCCAGTACTTC

J gene: TRBJ2-4
V gene: TRBV7-8
D gene: NA
clone size: few
CDR3 protein: CASSPDPTRNIQYF
CDR3 DNA: TGTGCCAGCAGTCCCGATCCCACTCGAAACATTCAGTACTTC

J gene: TRBJ1-5
V gene: TRBV5-1
D gene: NA
clone size: few
CDR3 protein: CASSLDSLNQPQHF
CDR3 DNA: TGCGCCAGCAGCCTCGACAGTCTGAATCAGCCCCAGCATTTT

J gene: TRBJ2-7
V gene: TRBV25-1
D gene: TRBD1
clone size: many
CDR3 protein: CASSAGTGSYEQYF
CDR3 DNA: TGTGCCAGCAGTGCCGGGACAGGGTCCTACGAGCAGTACTTC

J gene: TRBJ1-2
V gene: TRBV29-1
D gene: NA
clone size: few
CDR3 protein: CSVGGGLNYGYTF
CDR3 DNA: TGCAGCGTTGGTGGCGGTCTTAACTATGGCTACACCTTC

J gene: TRBJ2-5
V gene: TRBV18
D gene: NA
clone size: few
CDR3 protein: CASSPPMETQYF
CDR3 DNA: TGTGCCAGCTCACCACCGATGGAGACCCAGTACTTC

J gene: TRBJ1-5
V gene: TRBV7-2
D gene: TRBD1
clone size: once
CDR3 protein: CASSLDRKQPQHF
CDR3 DNA: TGTGCCAGCAGCCTGGACAGGAAGCAGCCCCAGCATTTT

J gene: TRBJ1-5
V gene: TRBV29-1
D gene: NA
clone size: many
CDR3 protein: CSARANNQPQHF
CDR3 DNA: TGCAGCGCCCGGGCCAATAATCAGCCCCAGCATTTT

J gene: TRBJ2-7
V gene: TRBV11-2
D gene: TRBD1
clone size: NA
CDR3 protein: CASSRDRVTYEQYF
CDR3 DNA: TGTGCCAGCAGCCGCGACAGGGTGACATATGAGCAGTACTTC

J gene: TRBJ2-3
V gene: TRBV4-1
D gene: TRBD1
clone size: NA
CDR3 protein: CASSPTGQGGDTQYF
CDR3 DNA: TGCGCCAGCAGTCCGACCGGACAGGGGGGAGATACGCAGTATTTT

J gene: TRBJ2-1
V gene: TRBV28
D gene: TRBD1
clone size: NA
CDR3 protein: CASSTQTGDYNEQFF
CDR3 DNA: TGTGCCAGCAGTACGCAGACAGGGGACTACAATGAGCAGTTCTTC

J gene: TRBJ1-3
V gene: TRBV7-6
D gene: NA
clone size: NA
CDR3 protein: CASSLESSGNTIYF
CDR3 DNA: TGTGCCAGCAGCTTAGAGAGCTCTGGAAACACCATATATTTT

J gene: TRBJ1-2
V gene: TRBV5-1
D gene: NA
clone size: few
CDR3 protein: CASRAGGLLGYTF
CDR3 DNA: TGCGCCAGCAGGGCCGGCGGGCTCCTTGGCTACACCTTC

J gene: TRBJ1-2
V gene: TRBV6-5
D gene: NA
clone size: NA
CDR3 protein: CASSEQGYGYTF
CDR3 DNA: TGTGCCAGCAGTGAACAGGGTTATGGCTACACCTTC

J gene: TRBJ2-5
V gene: TRBV18
D gene: NA
clone size: NA
CDR3 protein: CASSRSNQETQYF
CDR3 DNA: TGTGCCAGCTCAAGATCCAACCAAGAGACCCAGTACTTC

J gene: TRBJ2-1
V gene: TRBV5-1
D gene: TRBD1
clone size: NA
CDR3 protein: CASRAGTGNDEQFF
CDR3 DNA: TGCGCCAGCAGGGCCGGGACAGGGAACGATGAGCAGTTCTTC

J gene: TRBJ2-5
V gene: TRBV2
D gene: NA
clone size: NA
CDR3 protein: CASSAGEETQYF
CDR3 DNA: TGTGCCAGCAGTGCGGGGGAAGAGACCCAGTACTTC

J gene: TRBJ2-5
V gene: TRBV18
D gene: NA
clone size: NA
CDR3 protein: CASSPRVEETQYF
CDR3 DNA: TGTGCCAGCTCACCACGGGTCGAAGAGACCCAGTACTTC

J gene: TRBJ2-2
V gene: TRBV7-2
D gene: TRBD1
clone size: NA
CDR3 protein: CASSLRPTGLSDTGELFF
CDR3 DNA: TGTGCCAGCAGCCTCCGCCCGACAGGGTTGTCGGACACCGGGGAGCTGTTTTTT

J gene: TRBJ2-4
V gene: TRBV4-2
D gene: NA
clone size: few
CDR3 protein: CASSQVGGTDLAKNIQYF
CDR3 DNA: TGTGCCAGCAGCCAAGTCGGGGGGACAGATTTAGCCAAAAACATTCAGTACTTC

J gene: TRBJ2-7
V gene: TRBV7-3
D gene: NA
clone size: few
CDR3 protein: CASSLTRSTPLGQYF
CDR3 DNA: TGTGCCAGCAGCTTAACGAGGAGTACCCCCTTGGGGCAGTACTTC

J gene: TRBJ2-5
V gene: TRBV7-3
D gene: NA
clone size: few
CDR3 protein: CASSLTGEQTQYF
CDR3 DNA: TGTGCCAGCAGCTTAACAGGGGAACAGACCCAGTACTTC

J gene: TRBJ2-1
V gene: TRBV7-3
D gene: NA
clone size: few
CDR3 protein: CASSPSALGEEQFF
CDR3 DNA: TGTGCCAGCAGCCCCTCCGCCTTAGGTGAGGAGCAGTTCTTC

J gene: TRBJ2-5
V gene: TRBV5-1
D gene: TRBD1
clone size: few
CDR3 protein: CASSPQRTGGETQYF
CDR3 DNA: TGCGCCAGCAGTCCGCAGCGTACAGGGGGGGAGACCCAGTACTTC

J gene: TRBJ2-7
V gene: TRBV6-5
D gene: TRBD1
clone size: NA
CDR3 protein: CASSYLGQGAGEQYF
CDR3 DNA: TGTGCCAGCAGTTATCTTGGACAGGGGGCAGGCGAGCAGTACTTC

J gene: TRBJ1-2
V gene: TRBV7-2
D gene: NA
clone size: few
CDR3 protein: CASSPRTVTSAYGYTF
CDR3 DNA: TGTGCCAGCAGTCCACGGACAGTTACTAGTGCCTATGGCTACACCTTC

J gene: TRBJ2-7
V gene: TRBV7-9
D gene: NA
clone size: few
CDR3 protein: CASSRYGDWYF
CDR3 DNA: TGTGCCAGCAGCCGCTACGGGGATTGGTACTTC

J gene: TRBJ1-3
V gene: TRBV10-3
D gene: NA
clone size: many
CDR3 protein: CAISESNRVTGNTIYF
CDR3 DNA: TGTGCCATCAGTGAGTCGAACAGGGTTACTGGAAACACCATATATTTT

J gene: TRBJ1-2
V gene: TRBV4-2
D gene: TRBD1
clone size: NA
CDR3 protein: CASSPRDRSNGYTF
CDR3 DNA: TGTGCCAGCAGCCCACGGGACAGGAGTAATGGCTACACCTTC

J gene: TRBJ2-5
V gene: TRBV7-2
D gene: NA
clone size: NA
CDR3 protein: CASSSGPKETQYF
CDR3 DNA: TGTGCCAGCAGCTCCGGGCCGAAGGAGACCCAGTACTTC

J gene: TRBJ1-4
V gene: TRBV6-5
D gene: NA
clone size: NA
CDR3 protein: CASMGGKGEKLFF
CDR3 DNA: TGTGCCAGCATGGGGGGCAAAGGTGAAAAACTGTTTTTT

J gene: TRBJ1-5
V gene: TRBV27
D gene: NA
clone size: NA
CDR3 protein: CASSLPGQLLLSNQPQHF
CDR3 DNA: TGTGCCAGCAGTTTACCCGGTCAGTTACTCCTAAGCAATCAGCCCCAGCATTTT

J gene: TRBJ2-3
V gene: TRBV28
D gene: TRBD2
clone size: few
CDR3 protein: CASRTVGLAGDTQYF
CDR3 DNA: TGTGCCAGCAGGACTGTGGGACTAGCAGGAGATACGCAGTATTTT

J gene: TRBJ2-1
V gene: TRBV9
D gene: TRBD2
clone size: few
CDR3 protein: CASSVAPGTSSEQFF
CDR3 DNA: TGTGCCAGCAGCGTAGCTCCGGGGACTAGCAGTGAGCAGTTCTTC

J gene: TRBJ2-7
V gene: TRBV5-1
D gene: NA
clone size: many
CDR3 protein: CASSSGISRSYEQYF
CDR3 DNA: TGCGCCAGCAGCTCCGGGATTAGCCGCTCCTACGAGCAGTACTTC

J gene: TRBJ1-2
V gene: TRBV9
D gene: TRBD1
clone size: few
CDR3 protein: CASSVETGPYGYTF
CDR3 DNA: TGTGCCAGCAGCGTAGAGACAGGGCCCTATGGCTACACCTTC

J gene: TRBJ2-2
V gene: TRBV5-4
D gene: NA
clone size: few
CDR3 protein: CASSLAGGKNTGELFF
CDR3 DNA: TGTGCCAGCAGCTTGGCCGGCGGGAAGAACACCGGGGAGCTGTTTTTT

J gene: TRBJ1-4
V gene: TRBV29-1
D gene: NA
clone size: NA
CDR3 protein: CSVHQDRFNEKLFF
CDR3 DNA: TGCAGCGTCCACCAGGACAGATTCAATGAAAAACTGTTTTTT

J gene: TRBJ1-4
V gene: TRBV15
D gene: TRBD1
clone size: NA
CDR3 protein: CATSRGQGYNEKLFF
CDR3 DNA: TGTGCCACCAGCAGAGGACAGGGGTATAATGAAAAACTGTTTTTT

J gene: TRBJ2-5
V gene: TRBV5-6
D gene: NA
clone size: few
CDR3 protein: CASSLRETQYF
CDR3 DNA: TGTGCCAGCAGCTTGAGGGAGACCCAGTACTTC

J gene: TRBJ2-1
V gene: TRBV5-6
D gene: TRBD2
clone size: NA
CDR3 protein: CASSLASGGNEQFF
CDR3 DNA: TGTGCCAGCAGCTTGGCATCGGGGGGCAATGAGCAGTTCTTC

J gene: TRBJ1-2
V gene: TRBV4-1
D gene: NA
clone size: few
CDR3 protein: CASSARDGGNYGYTF
CDR3 DNA: TGCGCCAGCAGCGCCCGGGACGGCGGAAACTATGGCTACACCTTC

J gene: TRBJ2-1
V gene: TRBV4-3
D gene: TRBD1
clone size: few
CDR3 protein: CASSHTGQGKNEQFF
CDR3 DNA: TGCGCCAGCAGCCATACGGGACAGGGTAAGAATGAGCAGTTCTTC

J gene: TRBJ1-1
V gene: TRBV2
D gene: NA
clone size: NA
CDR3 protein: CASRGHNTEAFF
CDR3 DNA: TGTGCCAGCAGGGGACATAACACTGAAGCTTTCTTT

J gene: TRBJ2-5
V gene: TRBV5-1
D gene: NA
clone size: NA
CDR3 protein: CASGQQETQYF
CDR3 DNA: TGCGCCAGCGGACAACAAGAGACCCAGTACTTC

J gene: TRBJ2-7
V gene: TRBV5-5
D gene: TRBD1
clone size: few
CDR3 protein: CASSQGQLISYEQYF
CDR3 DNA: TGTGCCAGCAGCCAGGGACAGCTCATCTCCTACGAGCAGTACTTC